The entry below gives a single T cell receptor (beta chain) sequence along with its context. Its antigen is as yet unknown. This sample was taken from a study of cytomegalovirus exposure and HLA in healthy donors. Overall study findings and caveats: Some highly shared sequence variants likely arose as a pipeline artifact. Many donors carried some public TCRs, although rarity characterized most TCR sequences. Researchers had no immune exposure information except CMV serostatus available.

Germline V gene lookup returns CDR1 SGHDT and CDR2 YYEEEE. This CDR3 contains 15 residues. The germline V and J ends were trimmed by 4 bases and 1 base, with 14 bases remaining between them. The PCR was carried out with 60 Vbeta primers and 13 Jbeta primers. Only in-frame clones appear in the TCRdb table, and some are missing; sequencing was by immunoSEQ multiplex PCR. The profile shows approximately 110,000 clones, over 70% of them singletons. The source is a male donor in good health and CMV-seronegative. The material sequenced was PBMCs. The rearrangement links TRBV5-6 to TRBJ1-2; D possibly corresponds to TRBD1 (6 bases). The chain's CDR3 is CASSVDIRGNYGYTF. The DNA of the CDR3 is TGTGCCAGCAGCGTGGACATCAGGGGTAACTATGGCTACACCTTC.